This is a list of T cell receptor beta chains from one sample in a study of T-cell memory formation after mild COVID-19. Each CDR3 protein gets one entry after TCRdb re-called the 5' RACE reads with MiXCR. The sample consists of nearly 350,000 distinct CDR3 sequences, 10% to 15% of them appearing once. Sequencing was carried out using PBMCs or a T cell subset sorted from them (not recorded which). Receptor source: a man between 18 and 35 years old who had mild COVID-19 (a few samples of this study predate the infection). Cell type and time point are not known. Both conserved end residues are trimmed from each CDR3. A D gene is named only where the DNA matches it firmly.

>-|TRBV27|TRBJ2-5
ASSFRASLETQY
>-|TRBV4-1|TRBJ2-7
ASSQRLEVHEQY
>TRBD2|TRBV7-6|TRBJ2-7
ASSLARPGGKYEQY
>TRBD2|TRBV5-1|TRBJ2-3
ASSLSGGESDTQY
>-|TRBV18|TRBJ2-3
ASSPISTDTQY
>-|TRBV30|TRBJ1-2
AWSVLTYGYT
>-|TRBV6-4|TRBJ1-2
ASSDSSSRGLDGYT
>-|TRBV5-6|TRBJ2-3
ASSRRTNGADTQY
>TRBD2|TRBV10-3|TRBJ2-5
AIREGFSGGETQY
>-|TRBV12-3/TRBV12-4|TRBJ2-5
ASSFSEYQETQY
>-|TRBV29-1|TRBJ2-4
SVLYLAKNIQY
>-|TRBV5-6|TRBJ1-2
ASSQEGAGSYGYT
>-|TRBV29-1|TRBJ2-1
SVFGVLNEQF
>TRBD1|TRBV7-9|TRBJ2-1
ASSQRQGEQF
>TRBD1|TRBV7-8|TRBJ1-2
ASSPYSRQGWGYT
>-|TRBV11-2|TRBJ1-4
ASSLVDRPHEKLF
>-|TRBV20-1|TRBJ1-1
SASGRVNTEAF
>-|TRBV5-1|TRBJ1-4
ASSLAGPPNEKLF
>-|TRBV6-6|TRBJ2-6
ASTVLGAAGANVLT
>TRBD2|TRBV5-6|TRBJ2-2
ASSPTLGTSGGPHTGELF
>-|TRBV2|TRBJ2-3
ASSELDTQY
>-|TRBV11-2|TRBJ2-3
ASSPPPVSDTQY
>TRBD2|TRBV5-1|TRBJ2-3
ASSLAGLARTDTQY
>-|TRBV12-3/TRBV12-4|TRBJ1-1
ASRIRKMNTEAF
>-|TRBV18|TRBJ1-1
ASSEEFNTEAF
>-|TRBV13|TRBJ2-5
ASSLGRGRMETQY
>-|TRBV4-3|TRBJ1-3
ASSQIGAGSGNTIY
>TRBD1|TRBV7-9|TRBJ2-1
ASSSRGQDEQF
>-|TRBV28|TRBJ2-5
ASTLGRPRETQY
>TRBD2|TRBV6-4|TRBJ2-5
ASSVSGGPQETQY
>-|TRBV29-1|TRBJ1-5
SVVDRINQPQH
>-|TRBV25-1|TRBJ1-4
ASKQGSWGEKLF
>TRBD1|TRBV6-5|TRBJ2-2
ASSFNGQGTGELF
>-|TRBV6-2/TRBV6-3|TRBJ2-5
ASSYRVAGSNFGTQY
>-|TRBV6-5|TRBJ1-2
ASSSRGGAASGYT
>TRBD1|TRBV4-3|TRBJ2-3
ASSHFDRGSTDTQY
>TRBD1|TRBV13|TRBJ2-3
ASSPRGQVDTQY
>-|TRBV7-3|TRBJ1-6
ASSFEYSPLH
>TRBD1|TRBV7-3|TRBJ2-5
ASSPTGTAQETQY
>-|TRBV11-2|TRBJ1-2
ASSSVSREGGYT
>-|TRBV7-8|TRBJ2-1
ASSPDWNEQF
>TRBD1|TRBV6-6|TRBJ1-5
AISGQGEYQPQH
>TRBD1|TRBV12-3/TRBV12-4|TRBJ2-1
ASSFPDRVNEQF
>-|TRBV7-3|TRBJ2-1
ASSLGAGSYNEQF
>-|TRBV7-2|TRBJ2-1
ASSFYGINSGQF